This T cell receptor (beta chain) was retrieved from a study of CD8+ T cells in alopecia areata. The treatment here: oral pan-JAK inhibitor, 5-10 mg twice daily. V lost 0 bases and J 1 base, leaving 7 bases between the germline ends. Per the germline V gene, CDR1 is SGHRS and CDR2 is YFSETQ. The CDR3 is made up of 14 amino acids. This clone was detected a few times. Its antigen remains unidentified. Findings and limits, study-wide: The treated group had a single nonresponder, limiting CD8+ expansion-response conclusions.

TCR sequencing used cDNA made by reverse transcription of extracted RNA. TCRdb's copy holds only in-frame clones and misses some; the assay was immunoSEQ multiplex PCR. The table lists fewer than 100,000 clones, 50% to 75% of them singletons. The chain recombines TRBV5-1 with TRBJ1-1; D uncertain. The sequencing here drew on CD8+ T cells sorted from blood, taken at week 4, from a patient treated with tofacitinib. The sequence derives from a human donor with alopecia areata. CDR3 region: CASSLVSENTEAFF. CDR3 nucleotide sequence: TGCGCCAGCAGCTTGGTATCAGAGAACACTGAAGCTTTCTTT.